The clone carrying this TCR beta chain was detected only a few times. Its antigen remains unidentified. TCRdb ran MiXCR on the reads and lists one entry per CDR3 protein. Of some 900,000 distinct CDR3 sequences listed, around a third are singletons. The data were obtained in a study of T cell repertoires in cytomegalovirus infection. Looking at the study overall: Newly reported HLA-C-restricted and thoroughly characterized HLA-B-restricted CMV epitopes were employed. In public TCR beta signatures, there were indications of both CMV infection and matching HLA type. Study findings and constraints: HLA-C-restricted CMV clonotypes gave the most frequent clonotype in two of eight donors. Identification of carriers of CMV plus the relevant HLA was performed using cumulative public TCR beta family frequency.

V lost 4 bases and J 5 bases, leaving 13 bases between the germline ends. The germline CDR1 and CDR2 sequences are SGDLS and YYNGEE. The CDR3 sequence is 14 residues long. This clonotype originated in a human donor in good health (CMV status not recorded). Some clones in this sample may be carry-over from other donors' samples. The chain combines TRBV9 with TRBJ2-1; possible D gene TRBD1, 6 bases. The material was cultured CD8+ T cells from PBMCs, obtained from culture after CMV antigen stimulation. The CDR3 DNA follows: TGTGCCAGCAGCTCCTGGACAGCAAACAATGAGCAGTTCTTC. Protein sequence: CASSSWTANNEQFF.